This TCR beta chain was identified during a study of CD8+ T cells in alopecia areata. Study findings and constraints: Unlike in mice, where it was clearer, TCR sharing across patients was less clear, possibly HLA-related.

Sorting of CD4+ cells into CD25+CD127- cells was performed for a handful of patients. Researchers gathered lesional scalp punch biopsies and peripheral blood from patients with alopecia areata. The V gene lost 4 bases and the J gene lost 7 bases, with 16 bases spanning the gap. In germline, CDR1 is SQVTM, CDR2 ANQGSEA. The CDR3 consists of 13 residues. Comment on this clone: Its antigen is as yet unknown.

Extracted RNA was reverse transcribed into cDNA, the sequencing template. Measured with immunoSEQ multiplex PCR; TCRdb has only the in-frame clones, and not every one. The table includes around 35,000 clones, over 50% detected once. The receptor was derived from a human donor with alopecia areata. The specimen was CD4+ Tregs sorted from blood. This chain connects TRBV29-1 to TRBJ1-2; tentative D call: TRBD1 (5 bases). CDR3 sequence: CSVGTFAGAGYTF. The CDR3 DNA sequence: TGCAGCGTTGGAACATTTGCTGGGGCTGGCTACACCTTC.